This T cell receptor beta chain was sequenced for a study of shared clonotypes between healthy human individuals. Profiled with immunoSEQ multiplex PCR; TCRdb holds only in-frame clones, not every one. The sample holds fewer than 1.4 million clones, 75% to 80% seen once. General study results and limits: Between a few donors, naive CD4 clonotypes were shared at a level of about 5%.

Regarding this clone: The antigen remains undetermined.

The sequenced sample consisted of memory CD4+ T cells from PBMCs. The subset is: CD45RA-negative fraction. This receptor was identified in a man aged 18 to 29 in good health. Some clones in this sample may be carry-over from other donors' samples.

The chain's CDR3 is CAISRDLNLAKNIQYF. In nucleotides, the CDR3 is TGTGCCATCAGTCGGGACTTGAATCTAGCCAAAAACATTCAGTACTTC. The chain carries TRBV10-3 and TRBJ2-4; D may be TRBD2 (6 bases). This CDR3 has 16 amino acids. Germline V gives CDR1 ENHRY, CDR2 SYGVKD. The V gene lost 5 bases and the J gene lost 0 bases, with 14 bases spanning the gap.